This paragraph covers one T cell receptor (beta chain) sequence. Its target is unknown. With constant-segment primers, 5'RACE yielded cDNA libraries of TCR alpha and TCR beta that carried sample barcodes and UMIs. TCRdb re-called the 5' RACE reads with MiXCR, one entry per CDR3 protein. The data show fewer than 600,000 distinct CDR3 sequences, with about 20% seen just once and about 8.7% held by the top ten. These data originate in a study of T-cell memory formation after mild COVID-19. General study findings and limits: There was no confirmation that second-wave clones peaking on day 37 were SARS-CoV-2 specific. That cross-reactive memory joined was suggested by some responding clones appearing in pre-infection memory.

The V end lost 2 bases, the J end lost 3 bases, and 11 bases lay between the germline ends. This CDR3 has 15 amino acids. CDR1 MNHEY and CDR2 SMNVEV come from the germline V gene (reference sequence). What was sequenced was PBMCs or a T cell subset sorted from them (not recorded which). This TCR came from an adult woman who had mild COVID-19 (a few samples of this study predate the infection). Cell type and time point are not known. The chain couples TRBV27 to TRBJ2-1, with a tentative D call TRBD2 (5 bases). The CDR3: CASSLGGYYYNEQFF. CDR3 nucleotides: TGTGCCAGCAGTTTAGGAGGTTACTACTACAATGAGCAGTTCTTC.